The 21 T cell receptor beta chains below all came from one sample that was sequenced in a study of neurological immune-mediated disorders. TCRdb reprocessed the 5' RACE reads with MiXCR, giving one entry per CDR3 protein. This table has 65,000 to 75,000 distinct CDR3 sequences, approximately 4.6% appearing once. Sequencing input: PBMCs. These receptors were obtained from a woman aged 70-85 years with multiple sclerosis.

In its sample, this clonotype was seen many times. CDR3 sequence reads: CSAWRGAAYEQYF. Here the CDR3 DNA reads TGCAGTGCTTGGCGAGGGGCGGCCTACGAGCAGTACTTC. The chain recombines TRBV20-1 with TRBJ2-7; D may correspond to TRBD1 or TRBD2 (5 bases each). The germline V gene has CDR1 DFQATT and CDR2 SNEGSKA (reference sequence). This CDR3 is built from 13 residues. V lost 5 bases and J lost 2, with 13 bases in between.

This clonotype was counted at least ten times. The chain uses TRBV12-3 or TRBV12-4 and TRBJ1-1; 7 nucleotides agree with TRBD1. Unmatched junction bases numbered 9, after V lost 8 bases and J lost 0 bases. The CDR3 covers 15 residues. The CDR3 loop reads CASYNWGQLNTEAFF. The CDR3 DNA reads TGTGCCAGCTATAATTGGGGACAGCTGAACACTGAAGCTTTCTTT.

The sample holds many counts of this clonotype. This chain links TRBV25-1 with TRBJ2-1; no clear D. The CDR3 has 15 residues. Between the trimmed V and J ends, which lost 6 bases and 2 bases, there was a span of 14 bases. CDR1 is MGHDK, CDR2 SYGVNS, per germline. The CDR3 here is CASSAAGSAYNEQFF. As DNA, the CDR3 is TGTGCCAGCAGCGCCGCCGGCTCCGCCTACAATGAGCAGTTCTTC.

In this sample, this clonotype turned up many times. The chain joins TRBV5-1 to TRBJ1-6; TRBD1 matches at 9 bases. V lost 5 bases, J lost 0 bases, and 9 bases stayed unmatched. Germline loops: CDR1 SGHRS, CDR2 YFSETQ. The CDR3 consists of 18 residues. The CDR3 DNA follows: TGCGCCAGCAGTTGGACGACAGGGGGAAGCTCCTATAATTCACCCCTCCACTTT. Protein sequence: CASSWTTGGSSYNSPLHF.

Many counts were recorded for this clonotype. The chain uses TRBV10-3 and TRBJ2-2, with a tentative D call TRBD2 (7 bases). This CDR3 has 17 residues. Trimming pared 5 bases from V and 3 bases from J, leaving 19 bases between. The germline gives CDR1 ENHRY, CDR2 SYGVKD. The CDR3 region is CAISPRGGDTDTGELFF. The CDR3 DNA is TGTGCCATCAGTCCCCGGGGAGGGGACACAGACACCGGGGAGCTGTTTTTT.

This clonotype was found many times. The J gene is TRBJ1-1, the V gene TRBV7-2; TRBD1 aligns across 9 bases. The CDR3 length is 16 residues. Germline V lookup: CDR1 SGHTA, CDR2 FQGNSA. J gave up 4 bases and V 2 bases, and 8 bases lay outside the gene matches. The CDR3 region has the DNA TGTGCCAGCAGCTTATACCCGGGACAGGGACCCACTGAAGCTTTCTTT. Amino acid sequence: CASSLYPGQGPTEAFF.

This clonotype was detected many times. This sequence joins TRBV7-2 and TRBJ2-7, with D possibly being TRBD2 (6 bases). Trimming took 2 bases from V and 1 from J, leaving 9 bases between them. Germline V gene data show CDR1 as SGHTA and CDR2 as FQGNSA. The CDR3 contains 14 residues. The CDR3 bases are TGTGCCAGCAGCTTAATGGGGGGATCCTACGAGCAGTACTTC. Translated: CASSLMGGSYEQYF.

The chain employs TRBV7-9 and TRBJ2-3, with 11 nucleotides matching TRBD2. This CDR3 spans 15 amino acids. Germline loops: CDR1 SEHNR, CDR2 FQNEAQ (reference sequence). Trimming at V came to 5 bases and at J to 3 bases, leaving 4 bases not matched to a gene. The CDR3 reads CASSTRTSGTDTQYF. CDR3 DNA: TGTGCCAGCAGCACCAGGACTAGCGGGACAGATACGCAGTATTTT. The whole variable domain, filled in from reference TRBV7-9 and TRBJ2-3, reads DTGVSQNPRHKITKRGQNVTFRCDPISEHNRLYWYRQTLGQGPEFLTYFQNEAQLEKSRLLSDRFSAERPKGSFSTLEIQRTEQGDSAMYLCASSTRTSGTDTQYFGPGTRLTVL.

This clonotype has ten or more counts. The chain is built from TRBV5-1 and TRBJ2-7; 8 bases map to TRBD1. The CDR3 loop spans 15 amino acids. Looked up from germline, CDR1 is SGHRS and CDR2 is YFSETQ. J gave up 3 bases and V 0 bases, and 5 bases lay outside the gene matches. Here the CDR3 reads CASSLEAGGIYEQYF. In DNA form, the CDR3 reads TGCGCCAGCAGCTTGGAGGCAGGGGGCATCTACGAGCAGTACTTC. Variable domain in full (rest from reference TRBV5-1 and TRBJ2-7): KAGVTQTPRYLIKTRGQQVTLSCSPISGHRSVSWYQQTPGQGLQFLFEYFSETQRNKGNFPGRFSGRQFSNSRSEMNVSTLELGDSALYLCASSLEAGGIYEQYFGPGTRLTVT.

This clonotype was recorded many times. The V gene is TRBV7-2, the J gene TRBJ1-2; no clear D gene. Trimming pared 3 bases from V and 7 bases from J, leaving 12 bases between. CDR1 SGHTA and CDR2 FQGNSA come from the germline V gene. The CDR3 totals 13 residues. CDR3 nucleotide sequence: TGTGCCAGCAGCTTGGACGGGCTCGGTGGCTACACCTTC. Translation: CASSLDGLGGYTF.

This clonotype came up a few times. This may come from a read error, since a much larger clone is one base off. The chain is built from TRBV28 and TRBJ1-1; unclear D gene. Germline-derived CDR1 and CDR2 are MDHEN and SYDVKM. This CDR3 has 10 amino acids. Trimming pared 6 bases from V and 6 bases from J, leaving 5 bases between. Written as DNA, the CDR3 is TGTGCCAGCAGCGAGGCTGAAGCTTTCTTT. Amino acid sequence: CASSEAEAFF.

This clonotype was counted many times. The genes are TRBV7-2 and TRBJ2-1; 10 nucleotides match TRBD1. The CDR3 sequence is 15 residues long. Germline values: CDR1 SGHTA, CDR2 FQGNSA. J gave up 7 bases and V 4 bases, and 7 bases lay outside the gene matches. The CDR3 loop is CASSYRQGAGNEQFF. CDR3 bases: TGTGCCAGCAGCTACCGACAGGGGGCGGGAAATGAGCAGTTCTTC.

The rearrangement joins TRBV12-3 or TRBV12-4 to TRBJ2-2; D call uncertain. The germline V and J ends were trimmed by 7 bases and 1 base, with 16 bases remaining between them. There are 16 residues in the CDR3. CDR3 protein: CASTAFSSENTGELFF. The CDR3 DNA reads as TGTGCCAGCACCGCTTTTAGTAGTGAGAACACCGGGGAGCTGTTTTTT.

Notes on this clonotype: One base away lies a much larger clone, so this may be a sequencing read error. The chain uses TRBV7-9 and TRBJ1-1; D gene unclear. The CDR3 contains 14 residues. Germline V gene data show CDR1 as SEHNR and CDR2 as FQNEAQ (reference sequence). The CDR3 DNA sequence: TGTACCAGCAGCGCTCCGGGAGAAGACACTGAAGCTTTCTTT. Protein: CTSSAPGEDTEAFF.

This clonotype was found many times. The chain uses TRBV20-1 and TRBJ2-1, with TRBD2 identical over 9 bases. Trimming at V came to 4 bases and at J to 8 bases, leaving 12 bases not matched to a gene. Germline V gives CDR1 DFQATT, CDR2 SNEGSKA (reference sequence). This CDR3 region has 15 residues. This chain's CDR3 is CSAMSGTSQLYEQFF. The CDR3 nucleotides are TGCAGTGCTATGTCCGGGACTAGCCAGCTATATGAGCAGTTCTTC.

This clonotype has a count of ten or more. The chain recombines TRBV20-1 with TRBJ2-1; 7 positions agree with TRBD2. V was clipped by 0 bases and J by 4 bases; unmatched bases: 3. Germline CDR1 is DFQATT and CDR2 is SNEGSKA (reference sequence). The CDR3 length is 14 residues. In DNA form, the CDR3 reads TGCAGTGCTAGAGATGGACTAGGGTACAATGAGCAGTTCTTC. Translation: CSARDGLGYNEQFF.

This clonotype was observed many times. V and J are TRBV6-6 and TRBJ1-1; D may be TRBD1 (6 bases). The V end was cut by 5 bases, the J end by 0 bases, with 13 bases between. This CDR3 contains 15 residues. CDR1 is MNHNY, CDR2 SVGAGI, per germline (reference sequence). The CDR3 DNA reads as TGTGCCAGCAGTCACGTAGCAGGGGTGAACACTGAAGCTTTCTTT. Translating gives CASSHVAGVNTEAFF.

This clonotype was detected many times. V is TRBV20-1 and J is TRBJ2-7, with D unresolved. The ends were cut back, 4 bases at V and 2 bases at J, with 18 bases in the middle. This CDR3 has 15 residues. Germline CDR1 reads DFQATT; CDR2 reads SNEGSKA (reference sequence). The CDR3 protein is CSATRGTIAPYEQYF. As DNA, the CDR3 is TGCAGTGCTACGCGTGGTACTATTGCTCCCTACGAGCAGTACTTC.

For the CDR3, the DNA is TGTGCCAGCGTCCGCAGCTCCCTTTCAGGAAACACCATATATTTT. Protein: CASVRSSLSGNTIYF. This chain connects TRBV6-5 to TRBJ1-3, with no clear D. Germline CDR1 is MNHEY and CDR2 is SVGAGI. This CDR3 spans 15 amino acids. Trimming took off 8 bases at V and 4 bases at J, with 18 bases between the two ends.

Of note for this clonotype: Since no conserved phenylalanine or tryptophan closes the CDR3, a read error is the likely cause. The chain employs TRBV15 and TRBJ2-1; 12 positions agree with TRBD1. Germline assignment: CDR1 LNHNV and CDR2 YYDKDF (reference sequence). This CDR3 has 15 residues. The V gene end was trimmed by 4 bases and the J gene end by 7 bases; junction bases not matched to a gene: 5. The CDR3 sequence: CATSKRGQGANEQFL. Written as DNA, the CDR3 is TGTGCCACCAGCAAGCGGGGACAGGGGGCAAATGAGCAGTTCTTA.

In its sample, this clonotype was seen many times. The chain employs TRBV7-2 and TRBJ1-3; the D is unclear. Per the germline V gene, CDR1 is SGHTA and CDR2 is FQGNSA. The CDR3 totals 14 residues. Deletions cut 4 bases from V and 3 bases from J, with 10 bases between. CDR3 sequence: CASSSQGFGNTIYF. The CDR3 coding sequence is TGTGCCAGCAGCTCCCAAGGTTTTGGAAACACCATATATTTT.